What follows are 22 T cell receptor beta chains derived from one specimen sequenced in a study of cytomegalovirus exposure and HLA in healthy donors. Primers: 60 Vbeta forward and 13 Jbeta reverse. Method: immunoSEQ multiplex PCR; TCRdb's copy keeps in-frame clones and lacks some. This table has roughly 100,000 clones, 75% to 85% appearing once. Sequenced material: PBMCs. The receptors were gathered from a man aged 25 to 40 in good health and CMV-seronegative.

This clone occurred once. The chain is built from TRBV5-4 and TRBJ2-7; 11 positions agree with TRBD2. In germline, CDR1 is SGHNT, CDR2 YYREEE (reference sequence). The CDR3 extends over 16 amino acids. The V gene end was trimmed by 4 bases and the J gene end by 3 bases; junction bases not matched to a gene: 9. The CDR3 loop reads CASSPVSGGALYEQYF. In DNA, the CDR3 is TGTGCCAGCAGCCCTGTTAGCGGGGGGGCCCTCTACGAGCAGTACTTC. Supplemented by reference TRBV5-4 and TRBJ2-7, the full variable domain reads ETGVTQSPTHLIKTRGQQVTLRCSSQSGHNTVSWYQQALGQGPQFIFQYYREEENGRGNFPPRFSGLQFPNYSSELNVNALELDDSALYLCASSPVSGGALYEQYFGPGTRLTVT.

This chain links TRBV7-2 with TRBJ2-5; 10 positions match TRBD2. J lost 5 bases, V lost 6 bases, and 3 bases had no gene match. There are 13 residues in the CDR3. CDR1 and CDR2 from the germline V gene are SGHTA and FQGNSA. The CDR3 DNA reads as TGTGCCAGCAGACTAGCGGGGACCGAGACCCAGTACTTC. It codes for CASRLAGTETQYF.

The chain combines TRBV4-1 with TRBJ1-1; D gene ambiguous. CDR1 MGHRA and CDR2 YSYEKL come from the germline V gene. The CDR3 extends over 15 amino acids. V was trimmed by 4 bases and J by 1 base, leaving 13 bases between them. The CDR3 reads CASSRPRRKNTEAFF. The CDR3 coding sequence is TGCGCCAGCAGCCGACCCAGGAGGAAGAACACTGAAGCTTTCTTT.

V gene TRBV5-1 combines with J gene TRBJ1-1, with no clear D. The CDR3 sequence is 13 residues long. V dropped 0 bases and J dropped 6 bases, with 9 bases sitting between them. Germline V gene data show CDR1 as SGHRS and CDR2 as YFSETQ. The CDR3 coding sequence is TGCGCCAGCAGCTTGGGCTCAGCGGCTGAAGCTTTCTTT. Its translation is CASSLGSAAEAFF. Supplemented by reference TRBV5-1 and TRBJ1-1, the full variable domain reads KAGVTQTPRYLIKTRGQQVTLSCSPISGHRSVSWYQQTPGQGLQFLFEYFSETQRNKGNFPGRFSGRQFSNSRSEMNVSTLELGDSALYLCASSLGSAAEAFFGQGTRLTVV.

The genes are TRBV18 and TRBJ2-1, with 12 bases matching TRBD2. This CDR3 is 20 amino acids long. V lost 0 bases to trimming and J lost 5 bases; unmatched junction nucleotides: 14. Looked up from germline, CDR1 is KGHSH and CDR2 is LQKENI. The CDR3 region is CASSPPIRTSGIFGHNEQFF. Here the CDR3 DNA reads TGTGCCAGCTCACCACCTATTAGGACTAGCGGGATATTTGGGCACAATGAGCAGTTCTTC.

The chain has TRBV10-3 and TRBJ2-1; 11 nucleotides line up with TRBD2. There are 18 residues in the CDR3. The V gene end was trimmed by 3 bases and the J gene end by 6 bases; junction bases not matched to a gene: 13. Germline V CDR1 and CDR2: ENHRY, SYGVKD. The CDR3 DNA reads TGTGCCATCAGTGATCCGAGTATAGCGGGAGGGCTCGGCAATGAGCAGTTCTTC. This sequence encodes CAISDPSIAGGLGNEQFF.

As regards this clone: At one end, the junction sequence differs from germline, possibly due to a read error. The J gene is TRBJ2-7, the V gene TRBV2; D gene ambiguous. The CDR3 has 11 residues. CDR1 is SNHLY and CDR2 is FYNNEI in the germline V gene. The CDR3 DNA reads TGTGCCACCAGTGGGCTCTACGAGCAGTACTTC. It codes for CATSGLYEQYF.

This clone occurred a few times. J is TRBJ2-3 and V is TRBV5-5, with 7 nucleotides matching TRBD2. The CDR3 spans 15 residues. V lost 0 bases to trimming and J lost 1 base; unmatched junction nucleotides: 2. Per the germline V gene, CDR1 is SGHKS and CDR2 is YYEKEE (reference sequence). The DNA of the CDR3 is TGTGCCAGCAGCTTGGTGCGGGAGCGCACAGATACGCAGTATTTT. This codes for CASSLVRERTDTQYF.

V gene TRBV20-1 combines with J gene TRBJ1-2; D is perhaps TRBD1 (6 bases). Germline assignment: CDR1 DFQATT and CDR2 SNEGSKA (reference sequence). This CDR3 is built from 11 residues. V lost 8 bases to trimming and J lost 6 bases, with 13 bases between them. CDR3: CSSRRGHGYTF. In nucleotides, the CDR3 is TGCAGTTCCCGCAGGGGACATGGCTACACCTTC.

The chain employs TRBV19 and TRBJ2-7, with 8 bases fitting TRBD2. V dropped 4 bases and J dropped 5; count of bases not matched to a gene: 7. In germline, CDR1 is LNHDA, CDR2 SQIVND (reference sequence). This CDR3 spans 14 amino acids. CDR3 loop: CASSTRAGGDEQYF. The CDR3 DNA follows: TGTGCCAGTAGTACGAGGGCCGGGGGGGACGAGCAGTACTTC.

The CDR3 DNA sequence: TGTGCCAGCAGAATGGGGCGGGAGGGGTACACCGGGGAGCTGTTTTTT. Translating it yields CASRMGREGYTGELFF. The chain links TRBV5-4 to TRBJ2-2; 9 bases match TRBD2. The germline V gene encodes CDR1 SGHNT and CDR2 YYREEE (reference sequence). The CDR3 spans 16 residues. Losses at the gene ends were 5 bases for V and 3 bases for J; bases not matched to a gene: 8.

The chain joins TRBV9 to TRBJ1-1, with D possibly being TRBD1 (5 bases). The CDR3 contains 15 residues. The V gene lost 4 bases and the J gene lost 3 bases, with 16 bases spanning the gap. Germline CDR1 SGDLS, CDR2 YYNGEE. The CDR3 sequence: CASSLSGQGDTEAFF. In DNA form, the CDR3 reads TGTGCCAGCAGCCTTTCCGGGCAGGGTGACACTGAAGCTTTCTTT.

The gene calls are TRBV9 and TRBJ2-6; 7 bases agree with TRBD1. The germline V gene encodes CDR1 SGDLS and CDR2 YYNGEE. The CDR3 consists of 16 residues. The V and J ends lost 4 bases and 4 bases, in that order; junction bases with no gene match: 8. The CDR3 is CASSLRQGAGANVLTF. In DNA, the CDR3 is TGTGCCAGCAGCCTTCGACAGGGCGCAGGGGCCAACGTCCTGACTTTC.

In DNA form, the CDR3 reads TGTGCCACCGAGAACCTAGAGGGGACAGGTACTAACTATGGCTACACCTTC. This gives the protein CATENLEGTGTNYGYTF. The chain links TRBV19 to TRBJ1-2; 8 nucleotides agree with TRBD1. V dropped 10 bases and J dropped 0; count of bases not matched to a gene: 16. This CDR3 has 17 amino acids. Germline values: CDR1 LNHDA, CDR2 SQIVND (reference sequence).

This chain links TRBV6-1 with TRBJ1-2; TRBD1 aligns across 9 bases. This CDR3 comprises 14 residues. Trimming removed 6 bases from V and 4 bases from J; junction bases left unmatched: 6. Germline V gives CDR1 MNHNS, CDR2 SASEGT. Here the CDR3 DNA reads TGTGCCAGCAGGGGACAGGGAATCGGCTATGGCTACACCTTC. Amino acid sequence: CASRGQGIGYGYTF.

The gene calls are TRBV7-6 and TRBJ1-6, with 7 positions matching TRBD1. The V and J ends lost 5 bases and 1 base, in that order; junction bases with no gene match: 8. The CDR3 consists of 17 residues. The germline V gene encodes CDR1 SGHVS and CDR2 FNYEAQ. The CDR3 here is CASSPNRGSSYNSPLHF. CDR3 nucleotides: TGTGCCAGCAGCCCAAACAGGGGCTCATCCTATAATTCACCCCTCCACTTT.

This chain uses TRBV10-3 with TRBJ2-3; the D is unclear. The CDR3 runs to 13 residues. Trimming took 7 bases from V and 0 from J, leaving 8 bases between them. Germline CDR1 and CDR2: ENHRY and SYGVKD. CDR3 sequence (DNA): TGTGCCATCACCGTCTCTAGCACAGATACGCAGTATTTT. This gives the protein CAITVSSTDTQYF.

The chain carries TRBV5-1 and TRBJ2-7; D may be TRBD1 (6 bases). The CDR3 is 15 amino acids. Germline lookup yields CDR1 SGHRS and CDR2 YFSETQ. Trimming left V 2 bases short and J 6 bases short, with 18 bases between. DNA for the CDR3: TGCGCCAGCAGCTTATTACCGGGACAAATGGTCGAGCAGTACTTC. Protein sequence: CASSLLPGQMVEQYF.

This clone occurred a few times. V gene TRBV6-6 combines with J gene TRBJ1-2; perhaps TRBD1 as D (5 bases). This CDR3 has 13 amino acids. Germline lookup yields CDR1 MNHNY and CDR2 SVGAGI (reference sequence). V lost 6 bases and J 4 bases, leaving 12 bases between the germline ends. CDR3 nucleotides: TGTGCCAGCAGAACAGGTCCGGTCTATGGCTACACCTTC. Translated, it gives CASRTGPVYGYTF.

The rearrangement joins TRBV27 to TRBJ1-4, with 10 bases lining up with TRBD1. The CDR3 length is 15 residues. V dropped 5 bases and J dropped 3; count of bases not matched to a gene: 3. Germline CDR1 reads MNHEY; CDR2 reads SMNVEV (reference sequence). CDR3 region: CASSRDRGSNEKLFF. CDR3 DNA sequence: TGTGCCAGCAGTCGGGACAGGGGTTCTAATGAAAAACTGTTTTTT.

The CDR3 is CASSVGQGFGYTF. As DNA, the CDR3 is TGTGCCAGCAGCGTAGGACAGGGCTTTGGCTACACCTTC. The chain links TRBV9 to TRBJ1-2; 7 nucleotides align to TRBD1. The CDR3 length is 13 residues. The J segment lost 7 bases and the V segment lost 0 bases, leaving 3 bases of the junction unmatched. Germline CDR1 and CDR2: SGDLS and YYNGEE.

This chain uses TRBV30 with TRBJ1-1; the D is unclear. The germline V gene has CDR1 GTSNPN and CDR2 SVGIG (reference sequence). V was shortened by 4 bases and J by 9 bases, with 12 bases between the two germline ends. The CDR3 spans 11 residues. CDR3 protein: CAWTRSIKAFF. CDR3 bases: TGTGCCTGGACGAGGTCGATAAAAGCTTTCTTT.